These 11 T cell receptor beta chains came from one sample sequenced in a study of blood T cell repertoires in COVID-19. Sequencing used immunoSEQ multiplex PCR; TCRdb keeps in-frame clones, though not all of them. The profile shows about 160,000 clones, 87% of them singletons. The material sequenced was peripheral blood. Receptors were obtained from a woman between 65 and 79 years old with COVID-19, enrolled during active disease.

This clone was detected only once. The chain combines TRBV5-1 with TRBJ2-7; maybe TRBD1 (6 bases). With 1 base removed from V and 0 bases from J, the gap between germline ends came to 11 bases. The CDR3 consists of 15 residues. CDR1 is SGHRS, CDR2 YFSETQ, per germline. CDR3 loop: CASSLFTGISYEQYF. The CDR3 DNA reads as TGCGCCAGCAGCTTGTTTACAGGGATCTCCTACGAGCAGTACTTC.

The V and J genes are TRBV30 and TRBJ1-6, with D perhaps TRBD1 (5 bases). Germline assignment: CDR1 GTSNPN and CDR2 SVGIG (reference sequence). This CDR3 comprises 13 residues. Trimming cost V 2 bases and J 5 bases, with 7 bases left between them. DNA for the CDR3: TGTGCCTGGAGTAAGACAGATAATTCACCCCTCCACTTT. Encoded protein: CAWSKTDNSPLHF.

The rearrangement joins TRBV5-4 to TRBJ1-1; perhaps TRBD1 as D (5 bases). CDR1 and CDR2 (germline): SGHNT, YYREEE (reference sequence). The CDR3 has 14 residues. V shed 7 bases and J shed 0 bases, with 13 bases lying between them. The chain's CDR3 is CASAIGGMNTEAFF. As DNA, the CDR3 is TGTGCCAGCGCTATCGGGGGAATGAACACTGAAGCTTTCTTT.

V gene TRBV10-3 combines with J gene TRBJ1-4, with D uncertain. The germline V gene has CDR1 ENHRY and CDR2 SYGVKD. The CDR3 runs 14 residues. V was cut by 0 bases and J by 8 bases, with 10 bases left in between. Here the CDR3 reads CAISESRGYEKLFF. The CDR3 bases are TGTGCCATCAGTGAGTCGCGGGGATACGAAAAACTGTTTTTT.

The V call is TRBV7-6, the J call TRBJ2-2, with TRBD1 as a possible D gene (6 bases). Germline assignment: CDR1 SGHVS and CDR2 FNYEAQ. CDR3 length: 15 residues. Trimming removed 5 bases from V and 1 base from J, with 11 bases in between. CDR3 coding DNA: TGTGCCAGCAGCCGGCCGACAGGGAACACCGGGGAGCTGTTTTTT. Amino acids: CASSRPTGNTGELFF.

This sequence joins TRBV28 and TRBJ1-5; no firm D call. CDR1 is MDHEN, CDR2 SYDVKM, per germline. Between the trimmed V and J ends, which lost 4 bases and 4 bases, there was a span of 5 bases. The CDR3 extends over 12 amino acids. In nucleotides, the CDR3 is TGTGCCAGCAGTTCCTTAAATCAGCCCCAGCATTTT. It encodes CASSSLNQPQHF.

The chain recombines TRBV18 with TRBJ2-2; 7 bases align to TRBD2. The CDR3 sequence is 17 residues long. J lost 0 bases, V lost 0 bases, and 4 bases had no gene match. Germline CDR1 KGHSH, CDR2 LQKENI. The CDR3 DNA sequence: TGTGCCAGCTCACCACCGAGCGGGGCCTCGAACACCGGGGAGCTGTTTTTT. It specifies CASSPPSGASNTGELFF. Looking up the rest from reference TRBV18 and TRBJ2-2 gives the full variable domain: NAGVMQNPRHLVRRRGQEARLRCSPMKGHSHVYWYRQLPEEGLKFMVYLQKENIIDESGMPKERFSAEFPKEGPSILRIQQVVRGDSAAYFCASSPPSGASNTGELFFGEGSRLTVL.

This CDR3 reads CASSPRDTSQETQYF. DNA of the CDR3: TGTGCCAGCTCACCCCGGGACACCTCCCAAGAGACCCAGTACTTC. The rearrangement joins TRBV18 to TRBJ2-5; tentatively, D is TRBD1 (6 bases). Trimming cost V 3 bases and J 1 base, with 12 bases left between them. This CDR3 comprises 15 residues. Germline V gives CDR1 KGHSH, CDR2 LQKENI.

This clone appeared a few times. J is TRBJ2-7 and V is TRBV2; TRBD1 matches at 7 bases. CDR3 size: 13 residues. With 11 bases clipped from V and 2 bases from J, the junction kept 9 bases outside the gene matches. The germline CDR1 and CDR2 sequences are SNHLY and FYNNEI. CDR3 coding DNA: TGTGCCGGTGGGACAGTCGTTCCCTACGAGCAGTACTTC. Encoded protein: CAGGTVVPYEQYF.

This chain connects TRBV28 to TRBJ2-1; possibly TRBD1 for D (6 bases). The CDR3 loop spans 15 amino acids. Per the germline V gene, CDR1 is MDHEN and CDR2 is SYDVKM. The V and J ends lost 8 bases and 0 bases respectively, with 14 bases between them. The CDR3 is CASRDNPSSYNEQFF. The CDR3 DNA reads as TGTGCCAGCCGGGACAATCCCAGCTCCTACAATGAGCAGTTCTTC. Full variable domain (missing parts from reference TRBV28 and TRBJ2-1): DVKVTQSSRYLVKRTGEKVFLECVQDMDHENMFWYRQDPGLGLRLIYFSYDVKMKEKGDIPEGYSVSREKKERFSLILESASTNQTSMYLCASRDNPSSYNEQFFGPGTRLTVL.

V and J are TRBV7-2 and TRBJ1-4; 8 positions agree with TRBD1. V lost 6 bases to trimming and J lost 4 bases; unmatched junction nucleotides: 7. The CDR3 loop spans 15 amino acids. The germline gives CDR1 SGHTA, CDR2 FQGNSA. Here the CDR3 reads CASSSRQGLNEKLFF. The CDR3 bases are TGTGCCAGCAGTAGCCGACAGGGGCTTAATGAAAAACTGTTTTTT.